These 3 T cell receptor beta chains share one sample of origin, sequenced in a study of beta chain features in type 1 diabetes. Notes on the study in general: The study found moderately but significantly shorter TCRB CDR3s in all four CD4+ subsets of Type 1 diabetes patients.

Reverse transcribing all isolated RNA meant expressed TCRB transcripts were sequenced. Libraries were prepared by immunoSEQ multiplex PCR; TCRdb keeps only in-frame clonotypes and omits some of them. The data hold about 300,000 clones, with roughly 13% observed a single time. The antigens of these receptors remain unknown. Sequenced sample: naive CD4+ T cells from blood. The receptors derive from a woman younger than 35 with type 1 diabetes.

The chain combines TRBV5-1 with TRBJ2-2; 8 bases are a match to TRBD1. V lost 2 bases to trimming and J lost 4 bases; unmatched junction nucleotides: 7. CDR1 SGHRS and CDR2 YFSETQ come from the germline V gene. The CDR3 loop spans 16 amino acids. CDR3 nucleotide sequence: TGCGCCAGCAGCTTAGTGAGGACAGGGCCCACCGGGGAGCTGTTTTTT. It yields the protein CASSLVRTGPTGELFF.

This clone was detected only a few times. The chain has TRBV7-9 and TRBJ2-6, with a possible D match to TRBD1 (5 bases). The CDR3 runs to 18 residues. Germline V lookup: CDR1 SEHNR, CDR2 FQNEAQ (reference sequence). Trimming shortened V by 6 bases and J by 4 bases, and 22 bases separated the two germline ends. The CDR3 loop is CASSPNLYTGSGANVLTF. As DNA, the CDR3 is TGTGCCAGCAGTCCGAACTTGTATACAGGTTCCGGGGCCAACGTCCTGACTTTC.

The J gene is TRBJ2-7, the V gene TRBV23-1; D perhaps matches TRBD2 (5 bases). TRBV23-1 is reported as an ORF; its role is uncertain. The CDR3 spans 16 residues. V was shortened by 0 bases and J by 2 bases, with 14 bases between the two germline ends. CDR3 loop: CASSQSDYPKAYEQYV. The CDR3 DNA reads TGCGCCAGCAGTCAATCTGACTACCCGAAGGCCTACGAGCAGTACGTC.